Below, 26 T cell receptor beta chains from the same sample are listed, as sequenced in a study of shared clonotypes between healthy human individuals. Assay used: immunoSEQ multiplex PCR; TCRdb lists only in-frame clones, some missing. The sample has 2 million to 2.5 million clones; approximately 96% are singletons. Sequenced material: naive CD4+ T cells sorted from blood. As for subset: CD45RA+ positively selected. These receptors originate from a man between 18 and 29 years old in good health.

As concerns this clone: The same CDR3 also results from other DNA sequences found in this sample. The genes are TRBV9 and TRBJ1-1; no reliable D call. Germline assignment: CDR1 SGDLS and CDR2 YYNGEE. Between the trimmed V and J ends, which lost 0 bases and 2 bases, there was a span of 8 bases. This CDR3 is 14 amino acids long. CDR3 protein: CASSVGGINTEAFF. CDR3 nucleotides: TGTGCCAGCAGCGTAGGAGGGATAAACACTGAAGCTTTCTTT.

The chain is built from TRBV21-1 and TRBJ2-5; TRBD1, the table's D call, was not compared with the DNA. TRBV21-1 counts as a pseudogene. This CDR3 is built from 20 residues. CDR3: CASSNGNRGILRPKKETQYF. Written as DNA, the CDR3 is TGTGCCAGCAGCAATGGAAACAGGGGAATCCTGCGGCCAAAGAAAGAGACCCAGTACTTC.

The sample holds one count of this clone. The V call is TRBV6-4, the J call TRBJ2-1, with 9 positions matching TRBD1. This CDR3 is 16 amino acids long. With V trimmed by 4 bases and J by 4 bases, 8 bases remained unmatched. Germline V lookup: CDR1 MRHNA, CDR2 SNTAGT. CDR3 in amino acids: CASSAQTGTGYNEQFF. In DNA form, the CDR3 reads TGTGCCAGCAGTGCCCAGACCGGGACAGGGTACAATGAGCAGTTCTTC.

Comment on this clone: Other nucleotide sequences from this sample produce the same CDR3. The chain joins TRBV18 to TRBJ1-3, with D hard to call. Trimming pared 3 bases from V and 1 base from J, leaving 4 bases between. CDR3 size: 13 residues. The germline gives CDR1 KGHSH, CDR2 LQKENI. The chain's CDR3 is CASSPGSGNTIYF. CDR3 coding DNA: TGTGCCAGCTCACCTGGATCTGGAAACACCATATATTTT. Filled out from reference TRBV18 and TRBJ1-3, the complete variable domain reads NAGVMQNPRHLVRRRGQEARLRCSPMKGHSHVYWYRQLPEEGLKFMVYLQKENIIDESGMPKERFSAEFPKEGPSILRIQQVVRGDSAAYFCASSPGSGNTIYFGEGSWLTVV.

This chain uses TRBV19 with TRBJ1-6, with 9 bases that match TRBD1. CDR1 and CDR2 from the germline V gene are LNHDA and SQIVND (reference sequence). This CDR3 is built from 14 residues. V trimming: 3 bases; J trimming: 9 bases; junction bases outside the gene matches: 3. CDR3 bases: TGTGCCAGTAGTATGCCGGGACAGGGTTCACCCCTCCACTTT. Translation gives CASSMPGQGSPLHF.

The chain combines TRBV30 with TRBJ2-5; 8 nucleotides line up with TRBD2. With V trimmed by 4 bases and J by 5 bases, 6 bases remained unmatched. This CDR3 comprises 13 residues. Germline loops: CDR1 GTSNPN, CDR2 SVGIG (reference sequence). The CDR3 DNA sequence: TGTGCCTGGACTAGCGGGTTACTGGAGACCCAGTACTTC. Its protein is CAWTSGLLETQYF.

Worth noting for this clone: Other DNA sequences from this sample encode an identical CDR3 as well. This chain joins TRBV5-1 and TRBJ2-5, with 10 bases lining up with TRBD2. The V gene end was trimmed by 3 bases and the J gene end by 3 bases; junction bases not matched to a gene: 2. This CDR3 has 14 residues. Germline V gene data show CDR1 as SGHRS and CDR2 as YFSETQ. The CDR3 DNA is TGCGCCAGCAGCTCTGGACTAGCGGAAGAGACCCAGTACTTC. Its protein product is CASSSGLAEETQYF.

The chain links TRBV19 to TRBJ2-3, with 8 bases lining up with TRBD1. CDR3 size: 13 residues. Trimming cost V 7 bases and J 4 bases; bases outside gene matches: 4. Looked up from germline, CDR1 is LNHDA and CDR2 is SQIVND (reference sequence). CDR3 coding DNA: TGTGCCAGTATGCTACAGGGGGCAGATACGCAGTATTTT. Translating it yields CASMLQGADTQYF.

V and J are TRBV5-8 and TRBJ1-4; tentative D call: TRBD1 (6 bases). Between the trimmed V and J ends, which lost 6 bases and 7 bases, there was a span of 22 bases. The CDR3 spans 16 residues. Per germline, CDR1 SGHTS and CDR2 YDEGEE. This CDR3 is CASTDRNGWGLEKLFF. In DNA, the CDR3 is TGTGCCAGCACCGACAGGAACGGATGGGGCCTTGAAAAACTGTTTTTT.

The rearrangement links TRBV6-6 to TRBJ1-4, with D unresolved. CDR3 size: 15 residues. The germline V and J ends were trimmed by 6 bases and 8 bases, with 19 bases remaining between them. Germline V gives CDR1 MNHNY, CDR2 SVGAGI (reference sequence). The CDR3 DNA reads TGTGCCAGCAGGATTGGAGGAAGCCTTGGGGAAAAACTGTTTTTT. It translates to CASRIGGSLGEKLFF.

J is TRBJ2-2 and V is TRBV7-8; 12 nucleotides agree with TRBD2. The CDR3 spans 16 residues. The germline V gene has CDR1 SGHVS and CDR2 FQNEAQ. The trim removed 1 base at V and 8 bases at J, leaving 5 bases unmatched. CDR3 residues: CASSLGTSGILGELFF. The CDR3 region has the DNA TGTGCCAGCAGCTTAGGGACTAGCGGGATTCTGGGGGAGCTGTTTTTT.

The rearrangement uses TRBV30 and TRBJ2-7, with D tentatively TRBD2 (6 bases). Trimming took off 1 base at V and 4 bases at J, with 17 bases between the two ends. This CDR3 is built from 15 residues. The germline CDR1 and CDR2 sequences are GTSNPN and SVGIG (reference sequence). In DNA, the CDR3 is TGTGCCTGGAGTGGGCGGGACCGACCGTTTTACGAGCAGTACTTC. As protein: CAWSGRDRPFYEQYF.

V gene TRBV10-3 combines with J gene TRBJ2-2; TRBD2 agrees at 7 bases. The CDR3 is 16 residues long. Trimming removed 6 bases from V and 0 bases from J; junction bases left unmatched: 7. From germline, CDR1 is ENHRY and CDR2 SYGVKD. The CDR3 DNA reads TGTGCCATCAGACAACCCGGGACTACGAACACCGGGGAGCTGTTTTTT. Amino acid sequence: CAIRQPGTTNTGELFF.

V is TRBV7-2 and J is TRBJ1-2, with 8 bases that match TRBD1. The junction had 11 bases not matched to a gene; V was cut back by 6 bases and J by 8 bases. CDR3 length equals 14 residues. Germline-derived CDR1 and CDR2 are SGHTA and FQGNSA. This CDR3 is CASRTGGTARGYTF. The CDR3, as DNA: TGTGCCAGCAGAACAGGGGGAACGGCGCGGGGCTACACCTTC.

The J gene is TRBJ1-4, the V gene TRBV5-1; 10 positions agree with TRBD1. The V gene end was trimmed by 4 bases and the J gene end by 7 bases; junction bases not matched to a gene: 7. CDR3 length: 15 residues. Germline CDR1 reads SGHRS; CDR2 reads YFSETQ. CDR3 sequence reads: CASSPRDRGSEKLFF. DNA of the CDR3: TGCGCCAGCAGCCCCCGGGACAGGGGATCTGAAAAACTGTTTTTT.

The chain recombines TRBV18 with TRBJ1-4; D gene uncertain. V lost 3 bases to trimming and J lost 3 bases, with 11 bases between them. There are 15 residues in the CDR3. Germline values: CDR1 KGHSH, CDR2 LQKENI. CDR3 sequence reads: CASSPPSGANEKLFF. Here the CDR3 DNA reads TGTGCCAGCTCACCTCCGAGTGGGGCTAATGAAAAACTGTTTTTT.

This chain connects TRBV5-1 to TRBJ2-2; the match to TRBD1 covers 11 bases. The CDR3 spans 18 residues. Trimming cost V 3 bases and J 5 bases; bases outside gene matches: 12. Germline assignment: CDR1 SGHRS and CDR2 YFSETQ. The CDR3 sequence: CASSWTAPGQGGTGELFF. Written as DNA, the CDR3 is TGCGCCAGCAGCTGGACGGCCCCGGGACAGGGGGGAACCGGGGAGCTGTTTTTT.

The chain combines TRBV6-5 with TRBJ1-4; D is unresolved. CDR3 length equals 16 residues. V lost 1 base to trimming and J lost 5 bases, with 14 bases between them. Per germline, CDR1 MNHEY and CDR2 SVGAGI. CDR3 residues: CASSYFYGSANEKLFF. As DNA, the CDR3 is TGTGCCAGCAGTTACTTTTACGGCAGCGCGAATGAAAAACTGTTTTTT.

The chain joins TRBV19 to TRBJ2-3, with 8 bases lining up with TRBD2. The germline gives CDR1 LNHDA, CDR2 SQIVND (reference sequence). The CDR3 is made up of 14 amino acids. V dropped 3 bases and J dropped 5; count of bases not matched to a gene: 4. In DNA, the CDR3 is TGTGCCAGTAGTATGTCGGGAGGGGAAGATACGCAGTATTTT. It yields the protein CASSMSGGEDTQYF.

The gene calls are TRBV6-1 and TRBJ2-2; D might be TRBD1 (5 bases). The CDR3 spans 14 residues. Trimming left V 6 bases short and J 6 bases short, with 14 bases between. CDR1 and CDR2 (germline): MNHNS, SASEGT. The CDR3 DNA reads TGTGCCAGCAGGACAGAGAGTAGTGCCGGGGAGCTGTTTTTT. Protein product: CASRTESSAGELFF.

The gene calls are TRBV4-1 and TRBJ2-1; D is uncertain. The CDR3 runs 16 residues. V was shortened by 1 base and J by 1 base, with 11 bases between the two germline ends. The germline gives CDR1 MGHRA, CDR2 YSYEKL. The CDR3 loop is CASSQASGLSYNEQFF. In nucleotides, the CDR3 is TGCGCCAGCAGCCAAGCCTCCGGGCTTTCCTACAATGAGCAGTTCTTC.

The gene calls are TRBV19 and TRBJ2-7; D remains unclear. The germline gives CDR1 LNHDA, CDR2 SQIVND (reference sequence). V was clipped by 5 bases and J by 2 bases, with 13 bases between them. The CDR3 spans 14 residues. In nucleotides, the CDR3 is TGTGCCAGTAGTCGGAGAGACATAGCCTACGAGCAGTACTTC. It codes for CASSRRDIAYEQYF. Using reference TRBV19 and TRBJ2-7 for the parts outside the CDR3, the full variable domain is DGGITQSPKYLFRKEGQNVTLSCEQNLNHDAMYWYRQDPGQGLRLIYYSQIVNDFQKGDIAEGYSVSREKKESFPLTVTSAQKNPTAFYLCASSRRDIAYEQYFGPGTRLTVT.

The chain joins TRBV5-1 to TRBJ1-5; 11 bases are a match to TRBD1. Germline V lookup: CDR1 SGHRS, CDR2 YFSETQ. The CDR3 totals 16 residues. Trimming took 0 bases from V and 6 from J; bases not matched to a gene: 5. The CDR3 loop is CASSLGGQGAGQPQHF. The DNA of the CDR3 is TGCGCCAGCAGCTTGGGCGGACAGGGGGCTGGTCAGCCCCAGCATTTT.

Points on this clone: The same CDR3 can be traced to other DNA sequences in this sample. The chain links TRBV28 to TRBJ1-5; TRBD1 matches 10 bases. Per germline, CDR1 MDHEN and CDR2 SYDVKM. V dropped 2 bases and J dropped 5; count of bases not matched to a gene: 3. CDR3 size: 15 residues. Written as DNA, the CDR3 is TGTGCCAGCAGTTTAGCCGGGACAGGGGATCAGCCCCAGCATTTT. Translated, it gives CASSLAGTGDQPQHF.

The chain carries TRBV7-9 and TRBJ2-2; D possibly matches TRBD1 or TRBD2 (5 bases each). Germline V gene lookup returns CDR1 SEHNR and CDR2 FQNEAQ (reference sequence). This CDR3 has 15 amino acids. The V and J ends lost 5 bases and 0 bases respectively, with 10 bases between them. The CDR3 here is CASSLGTPNTGELFF. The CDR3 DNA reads TGTGCCAGCAGCCTCGGGACGCCGAACACCGGGGAGCTGTTTTTT. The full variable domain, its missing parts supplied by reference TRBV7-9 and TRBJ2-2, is DTGVSQNPRHKITKRGQNVTFRCDPISEHNRLYWYRQTLGQGPEFLTYFQNEAQLEKSRLLSDRFSAERPKGSFSTLEIQRTEQGDSAMYLCASSLGTPNTGELFFGEGSRLTVL.

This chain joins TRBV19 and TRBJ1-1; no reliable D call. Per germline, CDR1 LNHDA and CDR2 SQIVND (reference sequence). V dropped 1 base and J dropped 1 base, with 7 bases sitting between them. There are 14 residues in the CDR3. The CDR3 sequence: CASSIATANTEAFF. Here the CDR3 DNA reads TGTGCCAGTAGTATAGCTACCGCGAACACTGAAGCTTTCTTT.